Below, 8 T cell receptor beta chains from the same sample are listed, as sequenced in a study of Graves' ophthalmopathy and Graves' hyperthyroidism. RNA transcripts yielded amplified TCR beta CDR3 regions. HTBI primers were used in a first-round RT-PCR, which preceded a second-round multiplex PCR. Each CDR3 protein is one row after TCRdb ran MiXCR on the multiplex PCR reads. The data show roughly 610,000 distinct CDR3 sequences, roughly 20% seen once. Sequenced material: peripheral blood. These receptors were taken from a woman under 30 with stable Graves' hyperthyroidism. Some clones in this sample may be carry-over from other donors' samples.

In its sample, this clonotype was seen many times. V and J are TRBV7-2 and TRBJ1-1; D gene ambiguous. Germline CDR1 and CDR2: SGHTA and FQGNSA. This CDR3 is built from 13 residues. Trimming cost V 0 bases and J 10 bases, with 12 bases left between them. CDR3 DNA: TGTGCCAGCAGCTTAGCGATCCCCGAGGCAGCTTTCTTT. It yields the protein CASSLAIPEAAFF.

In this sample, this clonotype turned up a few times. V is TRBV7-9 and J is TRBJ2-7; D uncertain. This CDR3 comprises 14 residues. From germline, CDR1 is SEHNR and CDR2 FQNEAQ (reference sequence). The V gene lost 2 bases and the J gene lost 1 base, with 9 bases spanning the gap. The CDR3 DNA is TGTGCCAGCAGCTTATCCCAGAATTCCTACGAGCAGTACTTC. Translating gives CASSLSQNSYEQYF.

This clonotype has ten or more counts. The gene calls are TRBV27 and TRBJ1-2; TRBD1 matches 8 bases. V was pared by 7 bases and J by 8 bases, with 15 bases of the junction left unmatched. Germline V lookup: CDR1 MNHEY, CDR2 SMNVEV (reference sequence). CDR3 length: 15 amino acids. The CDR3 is CASTGQGSSMVGYTF. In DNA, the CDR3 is TGTGCCAGCACCGGACAGGGCTCGTCGATGGTAGGCTACACCTTC.

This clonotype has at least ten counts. The CDR3 coding sequence is TGTGCCACCAGCAGAGATAATCGAGAGACCCAGTACTTC. Translation gives CATSRDNRETQYF. This rearrangement joins TRBV15 to TRBJ2-5; no clear D. V was cut by 0 bases and J by 4 bases, with 6 bases left in between. CDR1 and CDR2 (germline): LNHNV, YYDKDF (reference sequence). CDR3 length: 13 residues. The full variable domain, with the rest looked up from reference TRBV15 and TRBJ2-5, is DAMVIQNPRYQVTQFGKPVTLSCSQTLNHNVMYWYQQKSSQAPKLLFHYYDKDFNNEADTPDNFQSRRPNTSFCFLDIRSPGLGDTAMYLCATSRDNRETQYFGPGTRLLVL.

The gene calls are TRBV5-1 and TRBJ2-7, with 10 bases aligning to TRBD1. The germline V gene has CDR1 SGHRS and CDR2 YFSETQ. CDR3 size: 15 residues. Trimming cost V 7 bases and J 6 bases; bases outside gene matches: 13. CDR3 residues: CASYPGQGSVIEQYF. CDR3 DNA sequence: TGCGCCAGCTACCCGGGACAGGGGTCGGTCATCGAGCAGTACTTC.

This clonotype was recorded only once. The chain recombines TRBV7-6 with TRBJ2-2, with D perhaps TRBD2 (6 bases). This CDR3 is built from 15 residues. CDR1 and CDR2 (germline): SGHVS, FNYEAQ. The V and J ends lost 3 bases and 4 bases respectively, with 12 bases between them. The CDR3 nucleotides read TGTGCCAGCAGCTTGACTGTCGGGGGCACCGGGGAGCTGTTTTTT. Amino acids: CASSLTVGGTGELFF.

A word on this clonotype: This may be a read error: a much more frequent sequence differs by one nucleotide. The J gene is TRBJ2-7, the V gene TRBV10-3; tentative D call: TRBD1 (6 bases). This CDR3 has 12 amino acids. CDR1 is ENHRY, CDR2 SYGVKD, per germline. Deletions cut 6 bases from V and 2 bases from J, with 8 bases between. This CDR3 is CAIRGHTYEQYF. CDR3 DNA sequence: TGTGCCATCAGGGGACACACCTACGAGCAGTACTTC.

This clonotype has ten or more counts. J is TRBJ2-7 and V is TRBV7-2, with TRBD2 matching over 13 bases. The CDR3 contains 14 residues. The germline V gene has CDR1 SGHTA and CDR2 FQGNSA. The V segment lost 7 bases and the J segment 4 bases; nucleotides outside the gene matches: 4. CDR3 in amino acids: CASTGTSGEYEQYF. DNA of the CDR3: TGTGCCAGCACGGGGACTAGCGGGGAATACGAGCAGTACTTC.